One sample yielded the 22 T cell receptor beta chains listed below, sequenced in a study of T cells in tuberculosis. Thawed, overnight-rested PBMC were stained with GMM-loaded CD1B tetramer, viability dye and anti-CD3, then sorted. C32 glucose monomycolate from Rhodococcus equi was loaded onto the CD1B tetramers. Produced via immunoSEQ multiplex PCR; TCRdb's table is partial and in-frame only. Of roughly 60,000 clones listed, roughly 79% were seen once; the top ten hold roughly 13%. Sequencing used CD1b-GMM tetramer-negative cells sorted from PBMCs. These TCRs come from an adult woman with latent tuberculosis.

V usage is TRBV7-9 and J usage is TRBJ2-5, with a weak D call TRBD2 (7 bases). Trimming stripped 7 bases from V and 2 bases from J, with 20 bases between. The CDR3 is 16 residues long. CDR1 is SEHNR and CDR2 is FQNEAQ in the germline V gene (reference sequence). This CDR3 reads CASTESGEGTQETQYF. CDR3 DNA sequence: TGTGCCAGCACCGAATCGGGGGAGGGGACACAAGAGACCCAGTACTTC.

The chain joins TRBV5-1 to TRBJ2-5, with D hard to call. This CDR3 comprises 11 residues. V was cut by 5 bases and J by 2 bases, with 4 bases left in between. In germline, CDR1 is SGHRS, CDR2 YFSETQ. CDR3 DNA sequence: TGCGCCAGCAGTTCGCAAGAGACCCAGTACTTC. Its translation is CASSSQETQYF.

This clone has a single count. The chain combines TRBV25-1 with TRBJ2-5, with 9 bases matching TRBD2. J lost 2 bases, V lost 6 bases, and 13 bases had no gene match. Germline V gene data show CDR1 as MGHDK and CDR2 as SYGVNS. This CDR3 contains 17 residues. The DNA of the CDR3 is TGTGCCAGCAGGCCGGGACTAGCTTCAGGGGGGCAAGAGACCCAGTACTTC. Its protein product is CASRPGLASGGQETQYF. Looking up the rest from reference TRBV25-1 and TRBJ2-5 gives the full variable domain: EADIYQTPRYLVIGTGKKITLECSQTMGHDKMYWYQQDPGMELHLIHYSYGVNSTEKGDLSSESTVSRIRTEHFPLTLESARPSHTSQYLCASRPGLASGGQETQYFGPGTRLLVL.

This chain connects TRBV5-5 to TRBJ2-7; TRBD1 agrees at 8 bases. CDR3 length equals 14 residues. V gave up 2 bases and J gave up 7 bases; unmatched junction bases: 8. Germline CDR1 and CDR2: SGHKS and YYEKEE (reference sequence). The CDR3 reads CASSFTQGAGEQYF. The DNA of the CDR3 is TGTGCCAGCAGCTTTACCCAGGGGGCGGGGGAGCAGTACTTC.

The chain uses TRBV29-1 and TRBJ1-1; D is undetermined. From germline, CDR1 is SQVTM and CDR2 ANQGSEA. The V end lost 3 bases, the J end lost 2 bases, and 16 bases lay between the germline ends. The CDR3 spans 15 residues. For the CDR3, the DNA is TGCAGCGTTGATCTGGAGGGAAGTGGTAACACTGAAGCTTTCTTT. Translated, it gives CSVDLEGSGNTEAFF.

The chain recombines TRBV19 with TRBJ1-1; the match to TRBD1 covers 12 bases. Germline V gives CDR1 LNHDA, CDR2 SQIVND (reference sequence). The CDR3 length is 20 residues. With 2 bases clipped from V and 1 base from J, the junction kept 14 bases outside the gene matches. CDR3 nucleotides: TGTGCCAGTAGTATAACCGGGACAGGGGGCACTAGAACGCCGAACACTGAAGCTTTCTTT. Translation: CASSITGTGGTRTPNTEAFF. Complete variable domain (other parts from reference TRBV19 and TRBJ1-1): DGGITQSPKYLFRKEGQNVTLSCEQNLNHDAMYWYRQDPGQGLRLIYYSQIVNDFQKGDIAEGYSVSREKKESFPLTVTSAQKNPTAFYLCASSITGTGGTRTPNTEAFFGQGTRLTVV.

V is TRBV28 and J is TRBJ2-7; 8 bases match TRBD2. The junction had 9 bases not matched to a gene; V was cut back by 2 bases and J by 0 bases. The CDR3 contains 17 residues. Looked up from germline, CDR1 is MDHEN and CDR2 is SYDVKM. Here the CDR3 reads CASSLGASGYLSYEQYF. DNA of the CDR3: TGTGCCAGCAGTTTAGGGGCTAGCGGGTACCTCTCCTACGAGCAGTACTTC.

CDR3: CASSVVNSLGRVADTQYF. The CDR3 DNA sequence: TGTGCCAGCAGCGTAGTTAACTCTCTCGGCAGGGTGGCGGATACGCAGTATTTT. This rearrangement joins TRBV9 to TRBJ2-3, with a possible D match to TRBD1 (5 bases). The CDR3 is 18 amino acids. Germline assignment: CDR1 SGDLS and CDR2 YYNGEE. The germline V and J ends were trimmed by 0 bases and 6 bases, with 23 bases remaining between them.

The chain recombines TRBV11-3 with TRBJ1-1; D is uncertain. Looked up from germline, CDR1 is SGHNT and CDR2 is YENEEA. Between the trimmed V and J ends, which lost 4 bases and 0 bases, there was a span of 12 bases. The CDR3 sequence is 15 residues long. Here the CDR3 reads CASSSPNSMNTEAFF. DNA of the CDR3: TGTGCCAGCAGCTCACCAAACAGTATGAACACTGAAGCTTTCTTT.

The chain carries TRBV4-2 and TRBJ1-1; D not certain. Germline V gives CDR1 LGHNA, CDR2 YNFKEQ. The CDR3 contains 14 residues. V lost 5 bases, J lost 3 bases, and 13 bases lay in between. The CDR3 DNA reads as TGTGCCAGCAGCGCCACCTCCCGGGACACTGAAGCTTTCTTT. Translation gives CASSATSRDTEAFF.

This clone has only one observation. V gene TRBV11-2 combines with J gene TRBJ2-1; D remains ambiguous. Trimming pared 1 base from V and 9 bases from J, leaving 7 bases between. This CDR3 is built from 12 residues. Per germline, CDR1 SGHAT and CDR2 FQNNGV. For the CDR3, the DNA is TGTGCCAGCAGCTTAGGGAGCCCTGAGCAGTTCTTC. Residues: CASSLGSPEQFF.

The CDR3: CASSLVGGRSPLHF. In DNA form, the CDR3 reads TGTGCCAGCAGCTTAGTAGGGGGCCGATCACCCCTCCACTTT. This chain links TRBV7-2 with TRBJ1-6, with 7 positions matching TRBD1. From germline, CDR1 is SGHTA and CDR2 FQGNSA. This CDR3 has 14 amino acids. Trimming took 1 base from V and 10 from J; bases not matched to a gene: 4.

In nucleotides, the CDR3 is TGTGCCAGCAGCTTGACAGGGTGGGGCACAGATACGCAGTATTTT. Encoded protein: CASSLTGWGTDTQYF. The chain has TRBV9 and TRBJ2-3; 7 positions agree with TRBD1. This CDR3 is 15 amino acids long. CDR1 SGDLS and CDR2 YYNGEE come from the germline V gene. The ends lost 4 bases at V and 1 base at J; junction bases unmatched: 6.

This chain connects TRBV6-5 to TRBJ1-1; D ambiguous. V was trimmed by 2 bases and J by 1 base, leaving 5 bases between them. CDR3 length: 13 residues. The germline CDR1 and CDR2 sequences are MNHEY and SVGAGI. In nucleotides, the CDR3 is TGTGCCAGCAGTTACCGCAGGAACACTGAAGCTTTCTTT. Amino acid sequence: CASSYRRNTEAFF.

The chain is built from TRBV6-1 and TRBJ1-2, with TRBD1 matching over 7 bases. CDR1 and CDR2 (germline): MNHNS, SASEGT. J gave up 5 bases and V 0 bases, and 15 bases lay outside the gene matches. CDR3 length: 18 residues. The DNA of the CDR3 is TGTGCCAGCAGTGAAGCATCAGGAGGGGGACAGAGCCTATATGGCTACACCTTC. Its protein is CASSEASGGGQSLYGYTF.

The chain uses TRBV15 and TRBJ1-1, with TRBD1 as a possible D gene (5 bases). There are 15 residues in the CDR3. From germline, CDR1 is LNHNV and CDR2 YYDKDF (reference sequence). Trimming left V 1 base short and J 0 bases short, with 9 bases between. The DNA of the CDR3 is TGTGCCACCAGCAGAGTTCGGGGGGTGAACACTGAAGCTTTCTTT. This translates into CATSRVRGVNTEAFF.

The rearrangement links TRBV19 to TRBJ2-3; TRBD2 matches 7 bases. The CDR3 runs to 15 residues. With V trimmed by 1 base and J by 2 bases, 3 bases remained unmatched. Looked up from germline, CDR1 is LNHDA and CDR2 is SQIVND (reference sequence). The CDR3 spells CASSIGAGFTDTQYF. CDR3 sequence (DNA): TGTGCCAGTAGTATAGGAGCGGGGTTCACAGATACGCAGTATTTT.

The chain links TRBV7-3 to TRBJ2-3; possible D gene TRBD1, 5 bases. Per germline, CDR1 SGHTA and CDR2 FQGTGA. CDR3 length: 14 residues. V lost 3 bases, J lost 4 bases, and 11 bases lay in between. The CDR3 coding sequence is TGTGCCAGCAGCTTCTACAGGTCTCCAGATACGCAGTATTTT. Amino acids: CASSFYRSPDTQYF.

The CDR3 spells CASSLASYSSQFF. DNA for the CDR3: TGTGCCAGCAGCTTAGCATCATACTCTTCCCAGTTCTTC. The chain employs TRBV7-6 and TRBJ2-1; D gene uncertain. V shed 0 bases and J shed 13 bases, with 13 bases lying between them. The CDR3 is 13 residues long. Germline V CDR1 and CDR2: SGHVS, FNYEAQ.

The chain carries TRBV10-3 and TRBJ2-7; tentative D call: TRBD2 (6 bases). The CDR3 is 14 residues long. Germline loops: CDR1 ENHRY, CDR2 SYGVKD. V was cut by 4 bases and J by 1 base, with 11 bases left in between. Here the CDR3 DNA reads TGTGCCATCAGTGTAGGGAGCGGGTCCTACGAGCAGTACTTC. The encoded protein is CAISVGSGSYEQYF.

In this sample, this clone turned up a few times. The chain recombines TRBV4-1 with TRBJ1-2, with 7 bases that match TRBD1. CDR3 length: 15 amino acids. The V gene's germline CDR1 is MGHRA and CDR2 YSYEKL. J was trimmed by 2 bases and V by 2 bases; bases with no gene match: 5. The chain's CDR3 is CASSQPTGVNYGYTF. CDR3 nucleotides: TGCGCCAGCAGCCAACCCACAGGGGTGAACTATGGCTACACCTTC.

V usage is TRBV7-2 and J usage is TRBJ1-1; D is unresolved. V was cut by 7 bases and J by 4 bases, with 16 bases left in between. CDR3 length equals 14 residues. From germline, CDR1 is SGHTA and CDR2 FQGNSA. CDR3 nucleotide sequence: TGTGCCAGCAATACCGGGGTTTGGGGCACTGAAGCTTTCTTT. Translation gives CASNTGVWGTEAFF.